This T cell receptor (beta chain) emerged from a study of CD8+CD57+ T cells in acquired aplastic anemia. The template for TCR beta VDJ and CDR3 sequence profiling was genomic DNA. From the reads, TCRdb called clonotypes with MiXCR, one entry per CDR3 protein. The sample includes 270,000 or so distinct CDR3 sequences, around 82% of them seen just once. About this clonotype itself: Sequence at one end of the junction differs from germline and may be a read error.

The CDR3 runs to 15 residues. The V gene's germline CDR1 is DFQATT and CDR2 SNEGSKA (reference sequence). Patients who underwent sequencing had shown CD8+CD57+ cell expansion by flow cytometry. Among the patients, all had severe acquired aplastic anemia. Sequenced material: sorted CD4+, CD8+, or CD8+CD57+ T cells (not recorded which) from PBMCs. The sequence was collected from a human donor with aplastic anemia. The J gene is TRBJ1-1, the V gene TRBV20-1; D is undetermined. The DNA of the CDR3 is TGCAGTGCCAGAGGCCGACGAAACCCGAACACTGAAGCTTTCTTT. It codes for CSARGRRNPNTEAFF.